What follows describes a single TCR beta chain. This sample was included in a study of CD8 T cells in Susac syndrome. This CDR3 spans 8 amino acids. Trimming shortened V by 8 bases and J by 9 bases, and 4 bases separated the two germline ends. Looked up from germline, CDR1 is MNHEY and CDR2 is SVGAGI. Sequencing of TCR beta drew on CD8+ and CD4+ T cells from blood. TEMRA cells were FACS-enriched, and CD8+ and CD4+ T cells were isolated negatively. Random-hexamer reverse transcription was applied to roughly 0.5 to 1 ug RNA. TCRdb called the immunoSEQ multiplex PCR reads again in MiXCR, with one record for every CDR3 protein. The data contain approximately 100,000 distinct CDR3 sequences, about nine tenths of them seen just once; the ten biggest clones take up approximately 0.13%.

The receptor's source is a human donor in good health. Sequencing was carried out using CD8+ T cells from PBMCs. The chain couples TRBV6-5 to TRBJ1-2; D is uncertain. The CDR3 DNA reads TGTGCCAGCGGCCGCTACACCTTC. Translation gives CASGRYTF.